One and the same sample provided the 11 T cell receptor beta chains below, sequenced in a study of T cell responses to AZD1222 COVID-19 vaccine (dated by TCRdb to the early 2020s). Library construction relied on the immunoSEQ multiplex PCR assay. TCRdb retrieved this table from immuneACCESS and kept in-frame rearrangements only. Not all clones are present; in checked studies, unresolved V genes account for under half, and no reason is known for the remainder. The sample contains about 180,000 clones, just over 85% of them found a single time. Roughly 8% of the sample is in the top ten clones. The time point label, as the study defines it: baseline before first vaccination. Source: peripheral blood, taken on day 0 of AZD1222 vaccination. These receptors all stem from an adult in good health.

The chain couples TRBV18 to TRBJ1-6; D perhaps matches TRBD1 (6 bases). This CDR3 has 15 amino acids. Trimming shortened V by 5 bases and J by 7 bases, and 15 bases separated the two germline ends. Germline assignment: CDR1 KGHSH and CDR2 LQKENI. DNA for the CDR3: TGTGCCAGCTCATTCAACAGGGAGAGAAATTCACCCCTCCACTTT. Translated: CASSFNRERNSPLHF. The complete variable domain, with remaining parts taken from reference TRBV18 and TRBJ1-6, reads NAGVMQNPRHLVRRRGQEARLRCSPMKGHSHVYWYRQLPEEGLKFMVYLQKENIIDESGMPKERFSAEFPKEGPSILRIQQVVRGDSAAYFCASSFNRERNSPLHFGNGTRLTVT.

The V and J genes are TRBV11-2 and TRBJ2-5; 8 bases line up with TRBD2. Germline values: CDR1 SGHAT, CDR2 FQNNGV. The V segment lost 5 bases and the J segment 5 bases; nucleotides outside the gene matches: 4. The CDR3 runs 13 residues. In DNA form, the CDR3 reads TGTGCCAGCAGCGAGGGACTAGTGGAGACCCAGTACTTC. Translation gives CASSEGLVETQYF.

This chain joins TRBV10-3 and TRBJ2-7; D is uncertain. The germline V gene has CDR1 ENHRY and CDR2 SYGVKD. The ends were cut back, 3 bases at V and 4 bases at J, with 13 bases in the middle. The CDR3 is made up of 14 amino acids. CDR3 residues: CAISDPRSVYEQYF. The CDR3 nucleotides read TGTGCCATCAGTGACCCGAGGAGCGTTTACGAGCAGTACTTC.

The sample holds one count of this clone. For the CDR3, the DNA is TGTGCCAGCAGCCCGAGATATCAGCCCCAGCATTTT. It is translated as CASSPRYQPQHF. The genes are TRBV28 and TRBJ1-5; the D is unclear. Trimming stripped 6 bases from V and 5 bases from J, with 8 bases between. This CDR3 has 12 amino acids. The germline gives CDR1 MDHEN, CDR2 SYDVKM.

The J gene is TRBJ2-3, the V gene TRBV9; D remains ambiguous. V lost 0 bases to trimming and J lost 6 bases, with 2 bases between them. The CDR3 spans 11 residues. The V gene's germline CDR1 is SGDLS and CDR2 YYNGEE. The CDR3 sequence: CASSVGDTQYF. The CDR3 DNA follows: TGTGCCAGCAGCGTAGGTGATACGCAGTATTTT.

This clone was recorded only once. This chain uses TRBV3-1 (or the pseudogene TRBV3-2) with TRBJ1-3; D call uncertain. Per the germline V gene, CDR1 is LGHDT and CDR2 is YNNKEL (reference sequence). This CDR3 spans 14 amino acids. Trimming removed 9 bases at V and 4 bases at J, with 16 bases between. The CDR3 bases are TGTGCCAGTACTGGGGAGACTCACGGAAACACCATATATTTT. It translates to CASTGETHGNTIYF.

CDR3 in DNA: TGTGCCAGCAGCTTGCCCCAGGGGAACACAGATACGCAGTATTTT. Translation: CASSLPQGNTDTQYF. The chain combines TRBV5-6 with TRBJ2-3; weak D call: TRBD1 (6 bases). CDR3 length: 15 amino acids. Germline CDR1 SGHDT, CDR2 YYEEEE. Deletions cut 1 base from V and 2 bases from J, with 11 bases between. The full variable domain, with the rest looked up from reference TRBV5-6 and TRBJ2-3, is DAGVTQSPTHLIKTRGQQVTLRCSPKSGHDTVSWYQQALGQGPQFIFQYYEEEERQRGNFPDRFSGHQFPNYSSELNVNALLLGDSALYLCASSLPQGNTDTQYFGPGTRLTVL.

The chain couples TRBV5-4 to TRBJ2-7; D not resolved. CDR1 and CDR2 from the germline V gene are SGHNT and YYREEE (reference sequence). The CDR3 is made up of 14 amino acids. V was cut by 2 bases and J by 0 bases, with 9 bases left in between. The CDR3 coding sequence is TGTGCCAGCAGCTTTATGGGGAACTCCTACGAGCAGTACTTC. This codes for CASSFMGNSYEQYF.

CDR3 DNA sequence: TGTGCCATCAGTGATTTCACAACAGGGGGGCAGCCCCAGCATTTT. It translates to CAISDFTTGGQPQHF. The chain links TRBV10-3 to TRBJ1-5, with 8 bases aligning to TRBD1. Looked up from germline, CDR1 is ENHRY and CDR2 is SYGVKD. The length of the CDR3 is 15 residues. V shed 3 bases, J shed 7 bases, and the junction held 8 bases outside the gene matches.

This chain uses TRBV5-3 with TRBJ1-3; D is uncertain. TRBV5-3 belongs to the ORF category, with a function that is uncertain. The CDR3 loop spans 15 amino acids. V dropped 2 bases and J dropped 4 bases, with 13 bases sitting between them. As DNA, the CDR3 is TGTGCCAGAAGCTTTGGTAGGGCTCGCGGAAACACCATATATTTT. As protein: CARSFGRARGNTIYF.

J is TRBJ2-7 and V is TRBV28; 12 bases are a match to TRBD1. CDR3 size: 16 residues. V trimming: 6 bases; J trimming: 3 bases; junction bases outside the gene matches: 9. Germline V gene data show CDR1 as MDHEN and CDR2 as SYDVKM. The CDR3 region has the DNA TGTGCCAGCAGCCGTACCGGGACAGGGGGCGTCTACGAGCAGTACTTC. Encoded protein: CASSRTGTGGVYEQYF.